The clone carrying this T cell receptor (beta chain) came up once. TCRdb keeps only in-frame clones here, not all; method: immunoSEQ multiplex PCR. The repertoire holds 150,000 to 200,000 clones, with over 80% as singletons. Germline CDR1 is SEHNR and CDR2 is FQNEAQ (reference sequence). The CDR3 runs 13 residues. Trimming removed 5 bases at V and 8 bases at J, with 14 bases between. The sample is drawn from a study of blood T cell repertoires in COVID-19. In the study overall: Acute-phase and convalescent COVID-19 samples originated in the United States, Italy and Spain.

The clonotype was recovered from an elderly woman with COVID-19, enrolled during active disease. V gene TRBV7-9 combines with J gene TRBJ2-3; D is uncertain. Sequencing was done on a sample of peripheral blood. The CDR3 DNA reads TGTGCCAGCAGCCCGCCGGGTGAGGTTACGCAGTATTTT. It codes for CASSPPGEVTQYF.